The following is a T cell receptor (beta chain) sequence with its context. Clones were sequenced by immunoSEQ multiplex PCR, and TCRdb holds only the in-frame ones, with some missing. The sample consists of around 67,000 clones, less than 90% of them appearing once. The sample belongs to a study of OX40 agonist ivuxolimab in advanced cancers. Study details: Three patients had partial responses: one hepatocellular carcinoma, two cutaneous melanoma.

The CDR3 is 13 amino acids. Between the trimmed V and J ends, which lost 8 bases and 1 base, there was a span of 11 bases. From germline, CDR1 is MNHEY and CDR2 SMNVEV (reference sequence). The sequencing here drew on CD4+ or CD8+ T cells sorted from blood, taken in a trial of the OX40 agonist ivuxolimab. This clonotype was sampled from an adult with an advanced solid tumor such as melanoma, head and neck, liver or kidney cancer. This chain joins TRBV27 and TRBJ2-5, with D unresolved. CDR3 bases: TGTGCCAGCGGGGTAAGCCTCCAAGAGACCCAGTACTTC. It encodes CASGVSLQETQYF.